A single sample gave rise to the 21 T cell receptor beta chains below, sequenced in a study of tumor-infiltrating lymphocytes in primary liver carcinoma. The source material, roughly 18-32 mg of unsorted bulk tissue, was used to co-extract RNA and DNA. A primer matching the constant region was used to make TCR beta cDNA from approximately 0.45 ug of total RNA. Three nested multiplex PCR rounds of slightly modified ARM-PCR generated TCR beta libraries. Each of the first two PCR rounds ran roughly 9 cycles with TRBV1-TRBV30 forward and C-beta reverse primers. TCRdb recomputed calls from the multiplex PCR reads with MiXCR, one row per CDR3 protein. Here the sample spans roughly 50,000 distinct CDR3 sequences, about 70% being singletons. Specimen: liver tumor tissue from sampling region 2. The subset was: tumor region T2, inferior pole. The receptors were sampled from a man aged 35 to 55 with primary liver carcinoma and hepatitis B virus infection.

Remarks on this clonotype: It is unclear where the CDR3 begins or ends on the DNA, so no DNA is shown, and the CDR3 is as TCRdb lists it. The chain is built from TRBV12-3 or TRBV12-4 and TRBJ2-4; whether TRBD1, the table's D call, matches the DNA was not checked. The CDR3 numbers 15 amino acids, ends counted. CDR3 sequence reads: CASSFGQGAKNILYF.

This sequence joins TRBV5-6 and TRBJ2-3, with TRBD1 matching 8 bases. The CDR3 loop spans 15 amino acids. V lost 2 bases to trimming and J lost 8 bases; unmatched junction nucleotides: 10. Germline lookup yields CDR1 SGHDT and CDR2 YYEEEE. CDR3 nucleotide sequence: TGTGCCAGCAGCTTCGACAGGGGCTGGTCTAGTACGCAGTATTTT. It translates to CASSFDRGWSSTQYF. Variable domain in full (rest from reference TRBV5-6 and TRBJ2-3): DAGVTQSPTHLIKTRGQQVTLRCSPKSGHDTVSWYQQALGQGPQFIFQYYEEEERQRGNFPDRFSGHQFPNYSSELNVNALLLGDSALYLCASSFDRGWSSTQYFGPGTRLTVL.

This rearrangement joins TRBV6-5 to TRBJ2-1; tentatively, D is TRBD1 (5 bases). CDR1 is MNHEY, CDR2 SVGAGI, per germline. CDR3 length: 15 amino acids. Deletions cut 7 bases from V and 7 bases from J, with 20 bases between. For the CDR3, the DNA is TGTGCCAGCATGGAATACAGGAGCTCCAATAATGAGCAGTTCTTC. It specifies CASMEYRSSNNEQFF.

This clonotype has only one observation. V is TRBV18 and J is TRBJ2-3; D possibly uses TRBD1 or TRBD2 (6 bases each). This CDR3 region has 17 residues. CDR1 KGHSH and CDR2 LQKENI come from the germline V gene. V was pared by 3 bases and J by 6 bases, with 22 bases between. This CDR3 is CASSPGGPSKKADTQYF. CDR3 in DNA: TGTGCCAGCTCACCCGGGGGCCCCTCAAAAAAGGCTGATACGCAGTATTTT.

At least ten counts were recorded for this clonotype. This rearrangement joins TRBV12-3 or TRBV12-4 to TRBJ2-7, with 8 nucleotides matching TRBD1. The ends lost 6 bases at V and 1 base at J; junction bases unmatched: 8. The CDR3 is 15 residues long. CDR3 nucleotide sequence: TGTGCCAGCAGCCGTACAGGGGGGTTGTCCTACGAGCAGTACTTC. Its translation: CASSRTGGLSYEQYF.

The CDR3 is CASSPSPEVRKDIQETQYF. Here the CDR3 DNA reads TGTGCCAGTAGCCCGTCCCCGGAGGTCAGGAAGGACATCCAAGAGACCCAGTACTTC. V usage is TRBV11-1 and J usage is TRBJ2-5; TRBD1 or TRBD2 may be the D gene (5 bases each). The CDR3 sequence is 19 residues long. Germline V gives CDR1 SGHAT, CDR2 FQDESV (reference sequence). The V and J ends lost 9 bases and 1 base respectively, with 30 bases between them.

This clonotype was observed a single time. A read error is likely, as this CDR3 ends without the conserved phenylalanine or tryptophan. The limits of the CDR3 on the DNA are not certain, so only TCRdb's listed CDR3 is given. This chain's CDR3 is CASSSLGGVYNEQFY. The J gene is TRBJ2-1, the V gene TRBV5-4; no DNA check was done on the table's D call, TRBD2. Counting both end residues, the CDR3 totals 15 amino acids. The V gene's germline CDR1 is SGHNT and CDR2 YYREEE (reference sequence).

With respect to this clonotype: Just one base apart from a much larger clone, this may be a read error. In DNA, the CDR3 is TGTGCCAGCAGTTCCCCCCTGGACAGGGTTCCGACCGGGGCCGACGTCCAGACTTTC. Amino acid sequence: CASSSPLDRVPTGADVQTF. The genes are TRBV6-5 and TRBJ2-6, with TRBD1 identical over 8 bases. Germline assignment: CDR1 MNHEY and CDR2 SVGAGI. This CDR3 is built from 19 residues.

Note on this clonotype: One end of the junction is discordant with germline, which a read error may explain. The V and J genes are TRBV29-1 and TRBJ2-5; 7 bases agree with TRBD2. Germline V gene data show CDR1 as SQVTM and CDR2 as ANQGSEA. CDR3 length equals 13 residues. The CDR3 spells CNIGGRAAETQYF. The CDR3, as DNA: TGCAACATTGGTGGGAGGGCCGCTGAGACCCAGTATTTC.

The rearrangement joins TRBV6-5 to TRBJ1-1, with D uncertain. CDR3 length equals 13 residues. V dropped 2 bases and J dropped 11 bases, with 15 bases sitting between them. Germline loops: CDR1 MNHEY, CDR2 SVGAGI. The CDR3 sequence is CASSYRENSEAFF. CDR3 coding DNA: TGTGCCAGCAGTTACAGGGAGAACAGTGAGGCTTTCTTT.

As to this clonotype: One end of the junction does not line up with germline, which may come from a read error. The chain recombines TRBV11-2 with TRBJ2-2; D is perhaps TRBD2 (6 bases). CDR1 SGHAT and CDR2 FQNNGV come from the germline V gene. The CDR3 loop spans 15 amino acids. This CDR3 reads CASLPPGVYTEGLYF. Here the CDR3 DNA reads TGTGCCAGCCTCCCACCGGGAGTGTACACCGAGGGGCTGTATTTT.

Comments on this clonotype: Sequence at one end of the junction differs from germline and may be a read error. This sequence joins TRBV11-2 and TRBJ2-1; a possible D gene is TRBD1 (5 bases). This CDR3 region has 13 residues. Germline V gene data show CDR1 as SGHAT and CDR2 as FQNNGV. The CDR3 spells CADSLNDAYEQLF. DNA of the CDR3: TGTGCCGACAGCTTAAATGATGCCTATGAGCAGTTGTTC.

Note on this clonotype: A much bigger clone sits one base away, suggesting this may be a read error. The chain is built from TRBV10-2 and TRBJ2-1, with 7 bases lining up with TRBD1. The V gene's germline CDR1 is WSHSY and CDR2 SAAADI. This CDR3 region has 13 residues. Germline trimming cut 3 bases from V and 9 bases from J; bases unmatched to any gene: 5. CDR3 protein: CASSDGPGGEQFF. The CDR3 region has the DNA TGCGCCAGCAGTGATGGACCAGGGGGTGAGCAGTTCTTC.

This rearrangement joins TRBV2 to TRBJ2-7; D gene uncertain. Trimming took 6 bases from V and 4 from J, leaving 7 bases between them. The length of the CDR3 is 11 residues. Germline loops: CDR1 SNHLY, CDR2 FYNNEI. CDR3 in amino acids: CASRGLYEQYF. The CDR3 DNA reads TGTGCCAGCAGAGGTTTATACGAGCAGTACTTC.

In regard to this clonotype: An end of the junction does not agree with germline; a read error may underlie this. The chain is built from TRBV6-1 and TRBJ2-5; 8 bases match TRBD2. The CDR3 runs 14 residues. Germline CDR1 is MNHNS and CDR2 is SASEGT. The CDR3 reads CAGEVSGTQETQNF. The CDR3 nucleotides read TGTGCCGGCGAGGTTAGCGGGACCCAAGAGACCCAGAACTTC.

Concerning this clonotype itself: A read error may account for a junction end that differs from germline. The V gene is TRBV7-6, the J gene TRBJ2-3; 10 bases are shared with TRBD2. This CDR3 is 16 amino acids long. Germline CDR1 and CDR2: SGHVS and FNYEAQ. The CDR3 DNA follows: TGCGCCAGCAGCCCAACTAGCGGGGCTAGCATAGATACGCAGTATTTT. It specifies CASSPTSGASIDTQYF.

Comment on this clonotype: A much more abundant neighbour one base away suggests this may be a read error. The V gene is TRBV28, the J gene TRBJ2-1; D possibly corresponds to TRBD2 (5 bases). The germline gives CDR1 MDHEN, CDR2 SYDVKM. CDR3 length: 12 amino acids. The CDR3: CANSSSLALPFF. CDR3 DNA: TGTGCCAACAGTTCCTCTCTAGCACTCCCGTTCTTC.

This sequence joins TRBV11-2 and TRBJ1-1; the D gene is possibly TRBD1 (5 bases). Germline values: CDR1 SGHAT, CDR2 FQNNGV. The CDR3 loop spans 14 amino acids. This CDR3 is CLSSLVGAYTEAFF. The CDR3 region has the DNA TGTCTCAGCAGCTTAGTAGGGGCTTACACTGAAGCTTTCTTT.

A remark on this clonotype: The junction departs from the called germline gene at one end, perhaps through a read error. The V call is TRBV11-2, the J call TRBJ1-1; D uncertain. CDR1 is SGHAT and CDR2 is FQNNGV in the germline V gene. The CDR3 spans 14 residues. The CDR3 protein is CASRLGYGVTEAFF. The CDR3 bases are TGTGCCAGCAGATTAGGGTACGGCGTCACTGAAGCTTTCTTC.

Turning to this clonotype: Compared with germline, one end of the junction differs, possibly owing to a read error. The chain uses TRBV10-2 and TRBJ2-5; D is uncertain. This CDR3 comprises 13 residues. The germline V gene has CDR1 WSHSY and CDR2 SAAADI. The CDR3 coding sequence is TGCGCCAGCAGTGAGACAAGGTCGGAGACCCAATACTTC. Protein product: CASSETRSETQYF.

A word on this clonotype: Lacking the conserved final phenylalanine or tryptophan, this CDR3 likely reflects a read error. The chain carries TRBV11-2 and TRBJ2-2; D might be TRBD2 (5 bases). Germline CDR1 SGHAT, CDR2 FQNNGV. The CDR3 is 15 residues long. CDR3 loop: CVSSLVGRGTGELFS. The CDR3 nucleotides read TGTGTCAGTAGCTTAGTCGGACGGGGCACCGGGGAGCTGTTTTCT.